This T cell receptor (beta chain) derives from a study of regulatory and conventional T cells in RAG deficiency. A remark on this clone: Its antigen remains unidentified.

The protocol was immunoSEQ multiplex PCR, while the TCRdb copy is restricted to in-frame clones and leaves out a portion. The sample shows approximately 35,000 clones, about 80% of them seen only once. CDR1 is SEHNR and CDR2 is FQNEAQ in the germline V gene (reference sequence). The CDR3 is 13 residues long. The V gene end was trimmed by 5 bases and the J gene end by 2 bases; junction bases not matched to a gene: 2. Genomic DNA came from blood conventional CD4+ T cells gated CD25-low CD127-high. Study observations and caveats: Patient subsets had shorter CDR3s; Omenn Treg-Tconv overlap exceeded 90%. Omenn syndrome and CID/AS patients had about 110-fold fewer unique Treg TCR beta sequences, versus approximately 9.8-fold elsewhere.

These records were also assigned to another study, of regulatory T cells. That work states: Primers: 52 TRBV forward and 13 TRBJ reverse. In patients, unique TRB V-J pairs were restricted and V/J usage skewed, especially in Tregs.

Sequenced sample: CD4+ effector T cells sorted from blood. The rearrangement links TRBV7-9 to TRBJ1-2, with 7 bases identical to TRBD1. This sequence was found in a human donor in good health. The CDR3 reads CASSQTGNYGYTF. CDR3 DNA sequence: TGTGCCAGCAGCCAGACAGGGAACTATGGCTACACCTTC. Filled out from reference TRBV7-9 and TRBJ1-2, the complete variable domain reads DTGVSQNPRHKITKRGQNVTFRCDPISEHNRLYWYRQTLGQGPEFLTYFQNEAQLEKSRLLSDRFSAERPKGSFSTLEIQRTEQGDSAMYLCASSQTGNYGYTFGSGTRLTVV.